This TCR beta chain was found in a study of blood T cell repertoires in COVID-19. Overall study context: The United States, Italy and Spain supplied acute and convalescent COVID-19 samples. Sources were T cells, B-cell-depleted T cells, or PBMCs; the material itself was cDNA or gDNA.

Per the original data handling: Estimation of nucleated cell counts was performed using reference gene primer amplification. Produced via immunoSEQ multiplex PCR; TCRdb's table is partial and in-frame only. That table supplies the V and J calls and clone size; D and trimming were determined from the DNA. The sample shows approximately 200,000 clones, 88% of them seen only once. The sequence came from a man aged 65-85 years with acute or convalescent COVID-19. Sequencing input: peripheral blood.

CDR3 bases: TGTGCCAGCAGTTTAGGGGGACAGGGAAGTTGGCGGCAGTTCTTC. This sequence encodes CASSLGGQGSWRQFF. This sequence joins TRBV28 and TRBJ2-1, with 9 bases identical to TRBD1. Germline V gene data show CDR1 as MDHEN and CDR2 as SYDVKM. The V gene end was trimmed by 2 bases and the J gene end by 12 bases; junction bases not matched to a gene: 11. CDR3 length: 15 residues. Combining the CDR3 with reference TRBV28 and TRBJ2-1 gives the whole variable domain DVKVTQSSRYLVKRTGEKVFLECVQDMDHENMFWYRQDPGLGLRLIYFSYDVKMKEKGDIPEGYSVSREKKERFSLILESASTNQTSMYLCASSLGGQGSWRQFFGPGTRLTVL.